This TCR beta chain was recovered during a study of T cells after yellow fever vaccination. Study in general: Fractions low in cell number were prepared with SMART-Seq v4 Ultra Low Input.

CDR1 SGHKS and CDR2 YYEKEE come from the germline V gene (reference sequence). V was pared by 4 bases and J by 6 bases, with 13 bases of the junction left unmatched. This CDR3 has 15 residues. The study made its TCR cDNA through 5'RACE template switching. That step introduced a universal primer site along with UMIs. In TCRdb, the 5' RACE reads were re-called with MiXCR into one record per CDR3 protein. The repertoire holds about 630,000 distinct CDR3 sequences, with 9% to 15% as singletons. A few counts support this clonotype. The sequencing here drew on PBMCs, taken on the day of the yellow fever booster vaccination. The origin of this receptor is a man aged 25 to 45 who received the YFV17D yellow fever vaccine. J is TRBJ2-7 and V is TRBV5-5; 7 nucleotides agree with TRBD2. The CDR3 nucleotides read TGTGCCAGCAGCCCCTGGAGTAGCGGGCATGGCGAGCAGTACTTC. As protein: CASSPWSSGHGEQYF.